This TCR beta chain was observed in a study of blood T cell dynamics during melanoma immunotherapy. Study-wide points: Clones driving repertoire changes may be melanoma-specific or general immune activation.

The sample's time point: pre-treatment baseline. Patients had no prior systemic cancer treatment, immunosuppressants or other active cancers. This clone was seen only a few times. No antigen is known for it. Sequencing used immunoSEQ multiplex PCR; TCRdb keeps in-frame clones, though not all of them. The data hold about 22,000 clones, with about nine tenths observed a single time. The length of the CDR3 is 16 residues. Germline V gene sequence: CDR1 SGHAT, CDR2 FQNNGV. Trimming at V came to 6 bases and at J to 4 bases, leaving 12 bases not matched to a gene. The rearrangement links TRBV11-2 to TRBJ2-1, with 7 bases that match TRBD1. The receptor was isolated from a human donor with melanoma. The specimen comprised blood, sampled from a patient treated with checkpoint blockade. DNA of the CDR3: TGTGCCAGCAGGCCAACCGGGACAGCAAGATACAATGAGCAGTTCTTC. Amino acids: CASRPTGTARYNEQFF.